This T cell receptor beta chain is from a study of PD-1 blockade in classical Hodgkin lymphoma (dated by TCRdb to the early 2020s). A note on the overall study: To define a peripheral blood immune signature of response to PD-1 blockade in classical Hodgkin lymphoma, the study combined TCR beta sequencing with CyTOF. What the research found in general, with its limitations: Baseline TCR diversity was reported to be lower in newly diagnosed patients than in healthy donors, and even lower in relapsed/refractory patients. The study covered only a single clinical trial cohort, and the causes of the repertoire differences, possibly disease activity or prior therapy, were still not defined.

Genomic DNA was isolated using the Qiagen DNeasy kit from unsorted PBMCs as well as from negatively selected CD4+ and CD8+ fractions. TCR beta CDR3 regions were amplified by immunoSEQ multiplex PCR using primers annealing to V and J segments. A synthetic immune receptor repertoire was used to minimize amplification bias, and remaining bias was computationally removed after sequencing. For the original study's pipeline: Repertoire diversity was quantified as the Shannon entropy index using custom Python scripts. Unsorted, CD4+ and CD8+ repertoires were analyzed separately, except in combined analyses where CD4+ and CD8+ sequences were merged in silico. The immuneACCESS repertoire file appears here via TCRdb, limited to in-frame rearrangements. These files lack a portion of the clones; in checked studies, under half of the deficit traces to unresolved V genes, and the cause of the others is not known. V, J and clone size are taken as reported in that table, and D and trimming were inferred from the DNA itself. Present in this sample are around 3,200 clones, approximately 66% of which were seen just once. About 21% of the sample is in the top ten clones.

Notes on this clone: Its binding antigen is unknown. Base qualities are not provided; no much larger clone lies one nucleotide away.

Trimming takes 8 bases from V and 2 bases from J, and the germline ends sit 16 bases apart. The CDR3 runs 14 amino acids, cysteine and phenylalanine included. The CDR3 DNA has 42 bases and is translated from base 1. CDR1 and CDR2 were assigned from the germline V gene as MNHNS and SASEGT. In the paper's terms, the time point label means: newly diagnosed, previously untreated cHL patient sample. A Miltenyi CD8+ T cell isolation kit was used for magnetic negative selection to purify CD8+ T cells from thawed PBMCs. As a comparison group for the relapsed/refractory trial patients, PBMCs from patients with newly diagnosed, previously untreated classical Hodgkin lymphoma were sequenced. Peripheral blood was collected in 8 mL Vacutainer Cell Preparation Tubes, from which PBMCs were isolated by centrifugation and then cryopreserved. Purified CD4+ and CD8+ fractions were generated only in cases for which an additional PBMC sample was available. Magnetically labelled cells were removed on LS columns in a quadroMACS separator, and the flow-through was retained as the purified fraction.

The sequenced material came from CD8+ T cells from blood. The TCR sequence derives from a human donor with classical Hodgkin lymphoma. The V and J segments used are TRBV6-1 and TRBJ2-7; the D segment could be TRBD2, given 5 matching bases. The sequenced DNA: TGTGCCAGCTACGGGGAATCCACGACCTACGAGCAGTACTTC. It encodes CASYGESTTYEQYF.